Below, 22 T cell receptor beta chains from the same sample are listed, as sequenced in a study of cytomegalovirus exposure and HLA in healthy donors. The primer mix had 60 Vbeta and 13 Jbeta primers. The method was immunoSEQ multiplex PCR; TCRdb's version includes in-frame clones alone and lacks a portion of them. This sample has some 160,000 clones, with about 80% found just once. What was sequenced was PBMCs. The receptors were gathered from a woman in her fifties or sixties in good health and CMV-seronegative.

This clone has more than one count but fewer than ten. For the CDR3, the DNA is TGTGCCAGCACCCACCGGGACGGACTAATGAACACTGAAGCTTTCTTT. It encodes CASTHRDGLMNTEAFF. The V call is TRBV4-2, the J call TRBJ1-1; D is perhaps TRBD1 (5 bases). The CDR3 contains 16 residues. Trimming pared 7 bases from V and 0 bases from J, leaving 18 bases between. The germline V gene has CDR1 LGHNA and CDR2 YNFKEQ.

The rearrangement joins TRBV7-2 to TRBJ2-7, with D tentatively TRBD2 (6 bases). Germline assignment: CDR1 SGHTA and CDR2 FQGNSA. Trimming took 1 base from V and 6 from J, leaving 7 bases between them. The CDR3 is 12 residues long. CDR3 DNA sequence: TGTGCCAGCAGCTTAGTCGGGAGCGAGCAGTACTTC. Translating gives CASSLVGSEQYF.

This clone appeared a few times. The rearrangement uses TRBV5-1 and TRBJ1-2; weak D call: TRBD1 (6 bases). The CDR3 runs 12 residues. Germline V gene data show CDR1 as SGHRS and CDR2 as YFSETQ. V lost 4 bases, J lost 5 bases, and 9 bases lay in between. Here the CDR3 reads CASSPDSYGYTF. The CDR3 nucleotides are TGCGCCAGCAGCCCGGACAGTTATGGCTACACCTTC.

The rearrangement uses TRBV11-2 and TRBJ2-3; 9 positions agree with TRBD1. The CDR3 is made up of 16 amino acids. Looked up from germline, CDR1 is SGHAT and CDR2 is FQNNGV. V lost 5 bases, J lost 3 bases, and 9 bases stayed unmatched. The CDR3: CASSPTGGWGTDTQYF. In nucleotides, the CDR3 is TGTGCCAGCAGCCCCACAGGGGGCTGGGGGACAGATACGCAGTATTTT.

V and J are TRBV19 and TRBJ1-5; D possibly corresponds to TRBD1 (5 bases). CDR1 and CDR2 (germline): LNHDA, SQIVND (reference sequence). Trimming stripped 4 bases from V and 3 bases from J, with 7 bases between. CDR3 length equals 13 residues. For the CDR3, the DNA is TGTGCCAGTAGTAAACAGGACAATCAGCCCCAGCATTTT. Its protein is CASSKQDNQPQHF.

This chain links TRBV5-4 with TRBJ2-3, with a weak D call TRBD2 (6 bases). Germline V gene sequence: CDR1 SGHNT, CDR2 YYREEE (reference sequence). V was pared by 4 bases and J by 6 bases, with 9 bases between. The CDR3 is 12 amino acids. As DNA, the CDR3 is TGTGCCAGCAGCCCGGCGGGGGATACGCAGTATTTT. This codes for CASSPAGDTQYF.

CDR3 loop: CASSRDRSYNEQFF. CDR3 bases: TGTGCCAGCAGCCGGGACAGGTCCTACAATGAGCAGTTCTTC. The chain carries TRBV11-2 and TRBJ2-1, with 8 bases fitting TRBD1. J was trimmed by 1 base and V by 5 bases; bases with no gene match: 1. Germline V lookup: CDR1 SGHAT, CDR2 FQNNGV. The CDR3 totals 14 residues.

The V and J genes are TRBV15 and TRBJ2-1, with D uncertain. Trimming took off 0 bases at V and 5 bases at J, with 14 bases between the two ends. CDR1 LNHNV and CDR2 YYDKDF come from the germline V gene (reference sequence). This CDR3 comprises 16 residues. The CDR3 nucleotides are TGTGCCACCAGCAGAGACTGGAACAGCCGGCACAATGAGCAGTTCTTC. Translated: CATSRDWNSRHNEQFF.

J is TRBJ2-7 and V is TRBV19; D might be TRBD1 (6 bases). Germline CDR1 reads LNHDA; CDR2 reads SQIVND (reference sequence). The CDR3 is 13 residues long. V was shortened by 8 bases and J by 3 bases, with 14 bases between the two germline ends. The CDR3 DNA sequence: TGTGCCAGTCGGAACAGGGACCGCTACGAGCAGTACTTC. Protein: CASRNRDRYEQYF. Combining the CDR3 with reference TRBV19 and TRBJ2-7 gives the whole variable domain DGGITQSPKYLFRKEGQNVTLSCEQNLNHDAMYWYRQDPGQGLRLIYYSQIVNDFQKGDIAEGYSVSREKKESFPLTVTSAQKNPTAFYLCASRNRDRYEQYFGPGTRLTVT.

There are a few counts of this clone. The rearrangement links TRBV6-6 to TRBJ2-7; TRBD2 aligns across 9 bases. In germline, CDR1 is MNHNY, CDR2 SVGAGI (reference sequence). This CDR3 spans 15 amino acids. Trimming removed 6 bases from V and 6 bases from J; junction bases left unmatched: 12. The CDR3 region is CASSNLAGLGTEQYF. CDR3 DNA sequence: TGTGCCAGCAGCAACCTAGCGGGACTCGGTACCGAGCAGTACTTC.

The chain employs TRBV11-3 and TRBJ2-1; D is unclear. CDR3 length: 13 residues. Trimming shortened V by 3 bases and J by 6 bases, and 9 bases separated the two germline ends. Germline CDR1 SGHNT, CDR2 YENEEA. The CDR3 here is CASSLSPVNEQFF. CDR3 DNA sequence: TGTGCCAGCAGCTTGAGCCCCGTCAATGAGCAGTTCTTC.

The rearrangement links TRBV5-4 to TRBJ2-2; D possibly corresponds to TRBD2 (5 bases). This CDR3 has 16 residues. Germline lookup yields CDR1 SGHNT and CDR2 YYREEE (reference sequence). The V end lost 1 base, the J end lost 7 bases, and 17 bases lay between the germline ends. The CDR3 DNA follows: TGTGCCAGCAGCTTGAACCGGGGTACAGTGGTCGGGGAGCTGTTTTTT. It encodes CASSLNRGTVVGELFF.

This clone has only a few counts. The chain uses TRBV19 and TRBJ1-1; 8 bases align to TRBD1. This CDR3 has 14 residues. J gave up 0 bases and V 9 bases, and 6 bases lay outside the gene matches. Germline V gene sequence: CDR1 LNHDA, CDR2 SQIVND (reference sequence). The CDR3 DNA sequence: TGTGCCAGCGCCCTGACAGGGGTGAACACTGAAGCTTTCTTT. It specifies CASALTGVNTEAFF.

V is TRBV5-1 and J is TRBJ2-3; a possible D gene is TRBD1 (5 bases). V lost 4 bases, J lost 2 bases, and 8 bases lay in between. This CDR3 comprises 13 residues. Germline V lookup: CDR1 SGHRS, CDR2 YFSETQ. The CDR3, as DNA: TGCGCCAGCAGCCAACAGGTCACAGATACGCAGTATTTT. Translation gives CASSQQVTDTQYF.

This chain joins TRBV4-2 and TRBJ1-1; possible D gene TRBD1, 6 bases. Per germline, CDR1 LGHNA and CDR2 YNFKEQ. The CDR3 loop spans 14 amino acids. V was trimmed by 4 bases and J by 1 base, leaving 10 bases between them. The CDR3 spells CASSPRDTNTEAFF. In DNA form, the CDR3 reads TGTGCCAGCAGCCCCAGGGACACGAACACTGAAGCTTTCTTT.

This clone has only one observation. The chain joins TRBV7-2 to TRBJ2-2; D is undetermined. The CDR3 contains 14 residues. CDR1 and CDR2 (germline): SGHTA, FQGNSA. The ends were cut back, 1 base at V and 3 bases at J, with 6 bases in the middle. The CDR3 DNA is TGTGCCAGCAGCTTAGTGCGCGACACCGGGGAGCTGTTTTTT. Translating it yields CASSLVRDTGELFF.

The chain is built from TRBV6-1 and TRBJ2-1, with TRBD1 matching 9 bases. This CDR3 spans 13 amino acids. V shed 8 bases and J 12 bases; nucleotides not matched to a gene: 11. The germline gives CDR1 MNHNS, CDR2 SASEGT. The CDR3 coding sequence is TGTGCCAGCCTTTCGGACAGGGGAAGAGGGCAGTTCTTC. This translates into CASLSDRGRGQFF.

The genes are TRBV27 and TRBJ1-5; D call uncertain. CDR1 and CDR2 from the germline V gene are MNHEY and SMNVEV (reference sequence). The CDR3 contains 15 residues. With 5 bases removed from V and 2 bases from J, the gap between germline ends came to 13 bases. CDR3 in DNA: TGTGCCAGCAGTCCGAACGATCGGGGCAATCAGCCCCAGCATTTT. It yields the protein CASSPNDRGNQPQHF.

The rearrangement links TRBV10-3 to TRBJ1-2; D possibly corresponds to TRBD1 (6 bases). Germline-derived CDR1 and CDR2 are ENHRY and SYGVKD. Trimming cost V 4 bases and J 7 bases, with 19 bases left between them. The length of the CDR3 is 15 residues. Here the CDR3 reads CAISGGPGGALGYTF. The DNA of the CDR3 is TGTGCCATCAGTGGAGGTCCCGGGGGGGCGCTTGGCTACACCTTC.

The chain couples TRBV19 to TRBJ2-2; TRBD2 aligns across 10 bases. V trimming: 2 bases; J trimming: 4 bases; junction bases outside the gene matches: 1. The CDR3 spans 15 residues. The germline V gene encodes CDR1 LNHDA and CDR2 SQIVND (reference sequence). CDR3 residues: CASSIRLAGTGELFF. In DNA form, the CDR3 reads TGTGCCAGTAGTATAAGACTAGCGGGCACCGGGGAGCTGTTTTTT.

CDR3 DNA: TGCGCCAGCAGCTTGTCGAGACAGGGCACCGGGGAGCTGTTTTTT. Its protein is CASSLSRQGTGELFF. The chain employs TRBV5-1 and TRBJ2-2, with 7 nucleotides matching TRBD1. This CDR3 contains 15 residues. The J segment lost 4 bases and the V segment lost 1 base, leaving 4 bases of the junction unmatched. From germline, CDR1 is SGHRS and CDR2 YFSETQ.

V usage is TRBV5-8 and J usage is TRBJ1-2; 7 nucleotides agree with TRBD1. Germline CDR1 is SGHTS and CDR2 is YDEGEE. V lost 5 bases, J lost 0 bases, and 7 bases stayed unmatched. There are 15 residues in the CDR3. CDR3 DNA: TGTGCCAGCAGGACTACAGGGGCGCCTAACTATGGCTACACCTTC. Protein: CASRTTGAPNYGYTF.